This is a list of T cell receptor beta chains from one sample in a study of blood T cell repertoires in COVID-19. Clones were read by immunoSEQ multiplex PCR, and TCRdb kept only the in-frame ones, dropping some. The data hold around 310,000 clones, with 88% observed a single time. Material: peripheral blood. Receptor source: a woman between 45 and 65 years old with active or convalescent COVID-19. Each CDR3 is given with its conserved first and last residue. D genes are given only for firm matches. Clone sizes are given selectively: once, few, many, or a class where the clone is expanded.

TRBJ2-2 | TRBV12-3/TRBV12-4 | few | NA | TGTGCCAGCAGCTACACCGGGGAGCTGTTTTTT | CASSYTGELFF
TRBJ1-2 | TRBV6-2/TRBV6-3 | NA | TRBD1 | TGTGCCAGCAGTTACCCGGGACAGGGGGGATATGGCTACACCTTC | CASSYPGQGGYGYTF
TRBJ1-2 | TRBV18 | NA | TRBD1 | TGTGCCAGCTCACAAGGACAGGGGTTTGGCTACACCTTC | CASSQGQGFGYTF
TRBJ1-5 | TRBV30 | NA | NA | TGTGCCTGGAGTGTACAGGGCCCCCATCAGCCCCAGCATTTT | CAWSVQGPHQPQHF
TRBJ2-1 | TRBV5-4 | NA | TRBD2 | TGTGCCAGCAGTTCTGGACTAGCGGGATCCTCCTACAATGAGCAGTTCTTC | CASSSGLAGSSYNEQFF
TRBJ2-7 | TRBV19 | few | NA | TGTGCCAGTAGTATCGGTGGCAGGGGGGTCAAGGGACCCCCATCCGAGCAGTACTTC | CASSIGGRGVKGPPSEQYF
TRBJ2-7 | TRBV7-2 | NA | NA | TGTGCCAGCAGCTTAGACGGGAGCGGAACACCCTACGAGCAGTACTTC | CASSLDGSGTPYEQYF
TRBJ2-7 | TRBV19 | NA | NA | TGTGCCAGTAGTTACCTAGCAAAAAAGTACTTC | CASSYLAKKYF
TRBJ2-1 | TRBV6-5 | NA | TRBD2 | TGTGCCAGCAGTTACTCGCCGCCTAGCGGGAGAAATGAGCAGTTCTTC | CASSYSPPSGRNEQFF
TRBJ1-5 | TRBV4-1 | once | NA | TGCGCCAGCAGCACCCATGCGGCAGGGGACAATCAGCCCCAGCATTTT | CASSTHAAGDNQPQHF
TRBJ1-2 | TRBV5-1 | NA | NA | TGCGCCAGCAGCGGCAGCGATGCGGACTATGGCTACACCTTC | CASSGSDADYGYTF
TRBJ2-1 | TRBV7-2 | NA | NA | TGTGCCAGCAGCTTAGCCCGGACTAACAATGAGCAGTTCTTC | CASSLARTNNEQFF
TRBJ2-7 | TRBV30 | NA | TRBD2 | TGTGCCTGGGGGACTACCTACGAGCAGTACTTC | CAWGTTYEQYF
TRBJ1-1 | TRBV19 | NA | TRBD1 | TGTGCCAGTAGGGACCCAGGGGGCGTCTATGAAGCTTTCTTT | CASRDPGGVYEAFF
TRBJ1-2 | TRBV19 | NA | TRBD1 | TGTGCCACCGCGCCGGGACAGGGCGGCTATGGCTACACCTTC | CATAPGQGGYGYTF
TRBJ2-7 | TRBV27 | NA | NA | TGTGCCAGCAGTTTATCGGGCTCCTATTCCTACGAGCAGTACTTC | CASSLSGSYSYEQYF
TRBJ1-1 | TRBV6-5 | NA | NA | TGTGCCAGCACCCCACGGGGAGCCCGAGAAGCTTTCTTT | CASTPRGAREAFF
TRBJ2-3 | TRBV2 | few | TRBD2 | TGTGCCAGCAGAGATACTAGCGCCAGCACAGATACGCAGTATTTT | CASRDTSASTDTQYF
TRBJ1-2 | TRBV13 | NA | NA | TGTGCCAGCAGCTTAGGAACAGGTCAATATGGCTACACCTTC | CASSLGTGQYGYTF
TRBJ2-5 | TRBV5-6 | NA | NA | TGTGCCAGCAGCTTTGGCGGGACCAGACAAGAGACCCAGTACTTC | CASSFGGTRQETQYF
TRBJ1-2 | TRBV7-3 | NA | NA | TGTGCCAGCAGCTTAACCCCAATTTTACCTCAACTCCTGGACAGCTATGGCTACACCTTC | CASSLTPILPQLLDSYGYTF